These 26 T cell receptor beta chains share one sample of origin, sequenced in a study of tumor-infiltrating lymphocytes in primary liver carcinoma. Priming with a constant-region primer yielded TCR beta cDNA from roughly 490 ng total RNA. Three-round nested multiplex PCR performed with slightly modified ARM-PCR produced the TCR beta libraries. The two initial PCR rounds, 9 to 11 cycles each, used TRBV1-TRBV30 forward and C-beta reverse primers. TCRdb itself ran the multiplex PCR reads through MiXCR, one entry per CDR3 protein. The sample includes around 330,000 distinct CDR3 sequences, approximately 58% seen only once; the top ten take over 15%. Blood RNA originated from unsorted whole blood, with germline DNA additionally extracted. The sequenced sample consisted of peripheral blood. The source of these receptors is a woman in her thirties with primary liver carcinoma and hepatitis B virus infection.

The CDR3 reads CASSFGLAGTGEAQYF. The DNA for the CDR3 is TGTGCCAGCAGTTTCGGACTAGCGGGAACCGGTGAGGCCCAGTACTTC. The chain combines TRBV28 with TRBJ2-5; 12 nucleotides align to TRBD2. This CDR3 spans 16 amino acids. Germline V gives CDR1 MDHEN, CDR2 SYDVKM. V gave up 3 bases and J gave up 9 bases; unmatched junction bases: 11. The full variable domain, with the rest looked up from reference TRBV28 and TRBJ2-5, is DVKVTQSSRYLVKRTGEKVFLECVQDMDHENMFWYRQDPGLGLRLIYFSYDVKMKEKGDIPEGYSVSREKKERFSLILESASTNQTSMYLCASSFGLAGTGEAQYFGPGTRLLVL.

The chain joins TRBV7-6 to TRBJ2-1; 10 bases are a match to TRBD1. Germline loops: CDR1 SGHVS, CDR2 FNYEAQ. V shed 5 bases and J 3 bases; nucleotides not matched to a gene: 13. The CDR3 is 18 amino acids. DNA of the CDR3: TGTGCCAGCAGCCACCCTACCATGACAGGGGGCTTCTACAATGAGCAGTTCTTC. Protein: CASSHPTMTGGFYNEQFF.

This clonotype was found once. The genes are TRBV4-2 and TRBJ1-1; D is unresolved. The germline V gene encodes CDR1 LGHNA and CDR2 YNFKEQ. The CDR3 is 15 residues long. V lost 0 bases and J lost 4, with 12 bases in between. The CDR3 reads CASSQDPGNGTEAFF. DNA for the CDR3: TGTGCCAGCAGCCAAGATCCCGGGAACGGCACTGAAGCTTTCTTT.

The sample holds a few counts of this clonotype. The J gene is TRBJ1-2, the V gene TRBV5-1; 7 positions match TRBD1. Losses at the gene ends were 4 bases for V and 5 bases for J; bases not matched to a gene: 8. Germline CDR1 SGHRS, CDR2 YFSETQ. The CDR3 has 14 residues. The CDR3: CASSTGTEPYGYTF. CDR3 nucleotides: TGCGCCAGCAGCACCGGGACAGAGCCTTATGGCTACACCTTC.

This clonotype was seen more than once but under ten times. A much larger clone lies a single base off, so this may be a read error. This chain links TRBV12-3 or TRBV12-4 with TRBJ2-4; possibly TRBD1 or TRBD2 for D (5 bases each). V gave up 5 bases and J gave up 8 bases, with 16 bases separating them. There are 14 residues in the CDR3. The CDR3 protein is CASSGSREGHIQYF. The CDR3 DNA reads as TGTGCCAGCAGTGGTAGCAGAGAGGGGCACATTCAGTACTTC.

This chain connects TRBV7-9 to TRBJ2-1; 8 nucleotides line up with TRBD2. Looked up from germline, CDR1 is SEHNR and CDR2 is FQNEAQ (reference sequence). V dropped 4 bases and J dropped 0; count of bases not matched to a gene: 5. This CDR3 is 16 amino acids long. CDR3: CASSSQAGDSYNEQFF. Written as DNA, the CDR3 is TGTGCCAGCAGCTCTCAAGCGGGAGACTCCTACAATGAGCAGTTCTTC.

Worth noting for this clonotype: With a much larger clone just one base away, this may be a read error. V is TRBV12-3 or TRBV12-4 and J is TRBJ1-5; a possible D gene is TRBD1 (5 bases). Trimming shortened V by 8 bases and J by 6 bases, and 17 bases separated the two germline ends. CDR3 length: 14 amino acids. The CDR3 reads CASGPVGGSQPQHF. The CDR3 DNA sequence: TGTGCCAGCGGCCCCGTGGGGGGAAGTCAGCCCCAGCATTTT.

This clonotype has just a few counts. The CDR3 DNA follows: TGTGCCAGCAGCTCCTCCGGGGGGGGACTGAGCTCCTACGAGCAGTACTTC. This gives the protein CASSSSGGGLSSYEQYF. This chain links TRBV6-6 with TRBJ2-7; 8 bases line up with TRBD2. After removal of 6 bases from V and 0 bases from J, the junction contained 13 bases not matched to a gene. The CDR3 has 17 residues. Germline assignment: CDR1 MNHNY and CDR2 SVGAGI (reference sequence).

The V and J genes are TRBV12-3 or TRBV12-4 and TRBJ2-1; 8 positions match TRBD1. The CDR3 is 13 amino acids. J lost 7 bases, V lost 9 bases, and 8 bases had no gene match. For the CDR3, the DNA is TGTGCCAGGAGGGACAGGACGTCTAATGAGCAGTTCTTC. It specifies CARRDRTSNEQFF.

The gene calls are TRBV5-1 and TRBJ1-4; D unclear. Germline V gene sequence: CDR1 SGHRS, CDR2 YFSETQ. V dropped 7 bases and J dropped 5 bases, with 15 bases sitting between them. This CDR3 comprises 14 residues. The CDR3 nucleotides are TGCGCCAGCGGTCCGGGCAGCGTAAATGAAAAACTGTTTTTT. Translation: CASGPGSVNEKLFF.

On this clonotype: This may be a read error: a much more frequent sequence differs by one nucleotide. J is TRBJ1-5 and V is TRBV12-3 or TRBV12-4; TRBD1 matches at 7 bases. This CDR3 comprises 13 residues. CDR3 region: CTSNTPGGQPQHF. Here the CDR3 DNA reads TGTACCAGCAACACCCCAGGGGGACAGCCCCAGCATTTT.

A word on this clonotype: No conserved phenylalanine or tryptophan ends this CDR3, so it is likely a read error. This rearrangement joins TRBV11-3 to TRBJ1-1; 7 bases line up with TRBD1. Germline trimming cut 5 bases from V and 8 bases from J; bases unmatched to any gene: 8. This CDR3 is built from 13 residues. Germline V CDR1 and CDR2: SGHNT, YENEEA. CDR3 DNA sequence: TGTGCCAGCAGCGCACAGGGGACTGGAGAAGCTTTCTCT. This gives the protein CASSAQGTGEAFS.

This clonotype appeared a few times. The genes are TRBV4-1 and TRBJ1-4; the D is unclear. The ends were cut back, 0 bases at V and 4 bases at J, with 9 bases in the middle. From germline, CDR1 is MGHRA and CDR2 YSYEKL. This CDR3 region has 15 residues. The CDR3 nucleotides read TGCGCCAGCAGCCAAGATATCGTCGGTAATGAAAAACTGTTTTTT. Protein: CASSQDIVGNEKLFF.

This clonotype has just a few counts. The chain joins TRBV6-2 or TRBV6-3 to TRBJ1-1, with no clear D. This CDR3 is built from 12 residues. V gave up 0 bases and J gave up 4 bases, with 3 bases separating them. Germline-derived CDR1 and CDR2 are MNHEY and SVGEGT. CDR3 in amino acids: CASSYSFTEAFF. DNA of the CDR3: TGTGCCAGCAGTTACTCGTTCACTGAAGCTTTCTTT.

About this clonotype itself: The CDR3 end shows no conserved phenylalanine or tryptophan, and so a read error is likely. The V call is TRBV12-3 or TRBV12-4, the J call TRBJ2-5; D gene ambiguous. The CDR3 is made up of 13 amino acids. The ends were cut back, 3 bases at V and 5 bases at J, with 10 bases in the middle. The DNA for the CDR3 is TGTGCCAGCAGTTTGGGATATAGCGAGACCCAGTACGTC. It encodes CASSLGYSETQYV.

This clonotype was observed at least ten times. V usage is TRBV6-5 and J usage is TRBJ2-7; perhaps TRBD2 as D (6 bases). Germline V CDR1 and CDR2: MNHEY, SVGAGI. CDR3 length: 16 residues. V lost 0 bases and J lost 3, with 15 bases in between. CDR3 sequence: CASSYSTASVGYEQYF. The DNA for the CDR3 is TGTGCCAGCAGTTACTCGACGGCTAGCGTAGGCTACGAGCAGTACTTC.

Remarks on this clonotype: A much larger clone is a single base away; this may be a read error. This chain uses TRBV12-5 with TRBJ2-1, with unresolved D. Germline lookup yields CDR1 LGHNT and CDR2 FRNRAP. V lost 5 bases to trimming and J lost 8 bases, with 13 bases between them. The CDR3 is 13 residues long. The DNA of the CDR3 is TGTGCTAGTGGTGTAAGTCGGTACGATGAGCAGTTCTTC. Translating gives CASGVSRYDEQFF. Drawing the rest from reference TRBV12-5 and TRBJ2-1, the complete variable domain is DARVTQTPRHKVTEMGQEVTMRCQPILGHNTVFWYRQTMMQGLELLAYFRNRAPLDDSGMPKDRFSAEMPDATLATLKIQPSEPRDSAVYFCASGVSRYDEQFFGPGTRLTVL.

This clonotype was counted many times. The rearrangement uses TRBV6-5 and TRBJ2-7; no firm D call. This CDR3 is 16 amino acids long. The germline gives CDR1 MNHEY, CDR2 SVGAGI. The V gene lost 4 bases and the J gene lost 5 bases, with 21 bases spanning the gap. The CDR3 DNA reads TGTGCCAGCAGTTCTCTTCGTAGACGCGCCGGCGACGAGCAGTACTTC. This translates into CASSSLRRRAGDEQYF.

Comment on this clonotype: Sequence at one end of the junction differs from germline and may be a read error. The chain is built from TRBV6-1 and TRBJ1-1; D remains ambiguous. Germline CDR1 is MNHNS and CDR2 is SASEGT. This CDR3 has 14 amino acids. The CDR3, as DNA: TGTGGCAGCACCAAGAATTGGGGAAACACAGAAGCTTTCTTT. This gives the protein CGSTKNWGNTEAFF.

V usage is TRBV4-1 and J usage is TRBJ1-5; no firm D call. The CDR3 extends over 15 amino acids. Trimming left V 0 bases short and J 6 bases short, with 12 bases between. Germline CDR1 MGHRA, CDR2 YSYEKL. For the CDR3, the DNA is TGCGCCAGCAGCCAAGAGGGAGGGTTGGGTCAGCCCCAGCATTTT. Encoded protein: CASSQEGGLGQPQHF.

Concerning this clonotype itself: The junction shows a germline mismatch at one end, possibly a read error. The chain links TRBV28 to TRBJ2-6; D may be TRBD2 (5 bases). From germline, CDR1 is MDHEN and CDR2 SYDVKM. The length of the CDR3 is 15 residues. In nucleotides, the CDR3 is TGTGCCAGCACCGCCGGAGGCTCTGAGGCCAACGTCCTGACTTTC. It encodes CASTAGGSEANVLTF. The variable domain in full, with the rest retrieved from reference TRBV28 and TRBJ2-6, is DVKVTQSSRYLVKRTGEKVFLECVQDMDHENMFWYRQDPGLGLRLIYFSYDVKMKEKGDIPEGYSVSREKKERFSLILESASTNQTSMYLCASTAGGSEANVLTFGAGSRLTVL.

This clonotype occurred many times. The chain couples TRBV11-2 to TRBJ2-2; a weak D match, TRBD2 (5 bases). CDR3 length: 14 residues. Trimming took 5 bases from V and 5 from J, leaving 12 bases between them. The germline gives CDR1 SGHAT, CDR2 FQNNGV. CDR3 nucleotides: TGTGCCAGCAGCAAACTAGTTCGGACCGGGGAGCTGTTTTTT. It translates to CASSKLVRTGELFF.

The chain employs TRBV11-2 and TRBJ2-7, with a weak D call TRBD2 (5 bases). The CDR3 contains 17 residues. The V gene lost 2 bases and the J gene lost 3 bases, with 20 bases spanning the gap. The germline V gene has CDR1 SGHAT and CDR2 FQNNGV. In DNA, the CDR3 is TGTGCCAGCAGCTTAAGCGGCATGAGGGTAGCGAGCTACGAGCAGTACTTC. It encodes CASSLSGMRVASYEQYF. Full variable domain (missing parts from reference TRBV11-2 and TRBJ2-7): EAGVAQSPRYKIIEKRQSVAFWCNPISGHATLYWYQQILGQGPKLLIQFQNNGVVDDSQLPKDRFSAERLKGVDSTLKIQPAKLEDSAVYLCASSLSGMRVASYEQYFGPGTRLTVT.

This clonotype occurred once. CDR3 sequence reads: CSAPFGGIGSEQFF. DNA of the CDR3: TGCAGTGCCCCGTTTGGAGGGATAGGCAGTGAGCAGTTCTTC. This chain uses TRBV20-1 with TRBJ2-1, with a possible D match to TRBD2 (6 bases). Germline V CDR1 and CDR2: DFQATT, SNEGSKA (reference sequence). The ends were cut back, 6 bases at V and 9 bases at J, with 21 bases in the middle. The CDR3 consists of 14 residues.

The chain couples TRBV4-1 to TRBJ2-1, with a possible D match to TRBD2 (7 bases). The CDR3 runs 16 residues. With 0 bases removed from V and 7 bases from J, the gap between germline ends came to 16 bases. Germline-derived CDR1 and CDR2 are MGHRA and YSYEKL. CDR3 loop: CASSQETTRGGNEQFF. The CDR3 nucleotides are TGCGCCAGCAGCCAAGAAACGACTAGGGGGGGGAATGAGCAGTTCTTC.

Comment on this clonotype: A much larger clone differs by one base, so this may be a read error. The chain joins TRBV12-5 to TRBJ2-1; D unresolved. Germline values: CDR1 LGHNT, CDR2 FRNRAP. The CDR3 loop spans 14 amino acids. The V gene lost 1 base and the J gene lost 0 bases, with 4 bases spanning the gap. CDR3 coding DNA: TGTGCTAGTGGTTTGGGGGGCTCCTACAATGAGCAGTTCTTC. Translation gives CASGLGGSYNEQFF. Together with reference TRBV12-5 and TRBJ2-1, the CDR3 gives the full variable domain: DARVTQTPRHKVTEMGQEVTMRCQPILGHNTVFWYRQTMMQGLELLAYFRNRAPLDDSGMPKDRFSAEMPDATLATLKIQPSEPRDSAVYFCASGLGGSYNEQFFGPGTRLTVL.